The subject of this entry is one TCR beta chain. Assay: immunoSEQ multiplex PCR; the TCRdb copy retains only in-frame clones and omits some. The sample lists roughly 62,000 clones, approximately 83% occurring once. This specimen belongs to a study of T cell responses to AZD1222 COVID-19 vaccine. This TCR was sampled from an adult in good health. The material sequenced was peripheral blood, taken on day 0 of AZD1222 vaccination.

This chain's CDR3 is CASSLELGRKTQYF. The CDR3 bases are TGTGCCAGCAGCTTAGAGTTGGGGAGGAAGACCCAGTACTTC. This rearrangement joins TRBV7-2 to TRBJ2-5; D perhaps matches TRBD2 (6 bases). V was clipped by 1 base and J by 6 bases, with 12 bases between them. Germline V gives CDR1 SGHTA, CDR2 FQGNSA. This CDR3 is built from 14 residues. The full variable domain, completed using reference TRBV7-2 and TRBJ2-5, is GAGVSQSPSNKVTEKGKDVELRCDPISGHTALYWYRQSLGQGLEFLIYFQGNSAPDKSGLPSDRFSAERTGGSVSTLTIQRTQQEDSAVYLCASSLELGRKTQYFGPGTRLLVL.